This T cell receptor beta chain was recovered during a study of blood T cell repertoires in COVID-19 (dated by TCRdb to 2018 to 2020). For context, the study as a whole: Samples from collaborators originated in the United States, Italy and Spain and spanned both the acute and convalescent phases of COVID-19. Where HLA class I and class II types were available, the types were taken from metadata supplied by the sample provider, not from assay-based typing. A freely available public database, intended as a resource for researchers studying the immune response to SARS-CoV-2, is where the repertoires were released. The samples were drawn from two sources: the first 160 participants of the ongoing ImmuneRACE study, and 1,000 to 1,500 subjects contributed by 6 global collaborators. Deeply sampled blood TCRbeta repertoires from subjects exposed to, actively infected with, or recovered from COVID-19 were included in the dataset. The prospective study material was composed of cDNA or gDNA derived from T cells, B-cell-depleted T cells, or PBMCs. Nearly every sample came with metadata listing a de-identified subject ID, COVID-19 status, age in years and sex. Study-wide findings and limitations: The amount of clinical and demographic metadata varied by source and participant and was provided uncurated.

The collaborating institutions used their own protocols to collect whole blood in K2EDTA tubes. For TCRbeta analysis, collaborators shipped samples as frozen whole blood, isolated PBMCs, or DNA extracted from either of those sample types. About this clone itself: Its recognized antigen is unknown. Within one base of it there is no much larger clone, and no base qualities were kept.

Including the terminal cysteine and phenylalanine, the CDR3 comprises 15 residues. Kept here is only the CDR3 DNA, which spans 45 bases and is read in frame from base 1. The germline V gene yields SGHTA for CDR1 and FQGNSA for CDR2. Trimming removed 1 base from V and 2 bases from J, leaving 8 bases between the germline ends. TCRbeta CDR3 regions were amplified from genomic DNA using the immunoSEQ Assay, a bias-controlled multiplex PCR. The authors' analysis ran thus. The number of nucleated cells in each sample was estimated by amplification of reference gene primers within the assay. To quantify the absolute abundance of each unique TCRbeta CDR3 rearrangement, sequence reads were collapsed and filtered. Productive Simpson clonality was computed per sample as the square root of Simpson's diversity index over productive rearrangements. TCRdb obtained this table from immuneACCESS and retained in-frame rearrangements with V and J assigned. These tables miss some clones; where compared with another copy, unresolved V genes account for less than half of the shortfall, and the remainder is unexplained. V and J calls and clone size follow that table, whereas D and trimming were derived from the DNA. This sample lists more than 70,000 clones; roughly 80% were detected once. More than 4.5% of the sample is held by the ten biggest clonotypes.

The sequence came from an elderly woman with active or convalescent COVID-19. This receptor chain uses TRBV7-2 and TRBJ1-4, with the D segment identity uncertain. Sequenced input: peripheral blood. The nucleotide sequence is TGTGCCAGCAGCTTAGAAAGCACCACTAATGAAAAACTGTTTTTT. The resulting protein is CASSLESTTNEKLFF.